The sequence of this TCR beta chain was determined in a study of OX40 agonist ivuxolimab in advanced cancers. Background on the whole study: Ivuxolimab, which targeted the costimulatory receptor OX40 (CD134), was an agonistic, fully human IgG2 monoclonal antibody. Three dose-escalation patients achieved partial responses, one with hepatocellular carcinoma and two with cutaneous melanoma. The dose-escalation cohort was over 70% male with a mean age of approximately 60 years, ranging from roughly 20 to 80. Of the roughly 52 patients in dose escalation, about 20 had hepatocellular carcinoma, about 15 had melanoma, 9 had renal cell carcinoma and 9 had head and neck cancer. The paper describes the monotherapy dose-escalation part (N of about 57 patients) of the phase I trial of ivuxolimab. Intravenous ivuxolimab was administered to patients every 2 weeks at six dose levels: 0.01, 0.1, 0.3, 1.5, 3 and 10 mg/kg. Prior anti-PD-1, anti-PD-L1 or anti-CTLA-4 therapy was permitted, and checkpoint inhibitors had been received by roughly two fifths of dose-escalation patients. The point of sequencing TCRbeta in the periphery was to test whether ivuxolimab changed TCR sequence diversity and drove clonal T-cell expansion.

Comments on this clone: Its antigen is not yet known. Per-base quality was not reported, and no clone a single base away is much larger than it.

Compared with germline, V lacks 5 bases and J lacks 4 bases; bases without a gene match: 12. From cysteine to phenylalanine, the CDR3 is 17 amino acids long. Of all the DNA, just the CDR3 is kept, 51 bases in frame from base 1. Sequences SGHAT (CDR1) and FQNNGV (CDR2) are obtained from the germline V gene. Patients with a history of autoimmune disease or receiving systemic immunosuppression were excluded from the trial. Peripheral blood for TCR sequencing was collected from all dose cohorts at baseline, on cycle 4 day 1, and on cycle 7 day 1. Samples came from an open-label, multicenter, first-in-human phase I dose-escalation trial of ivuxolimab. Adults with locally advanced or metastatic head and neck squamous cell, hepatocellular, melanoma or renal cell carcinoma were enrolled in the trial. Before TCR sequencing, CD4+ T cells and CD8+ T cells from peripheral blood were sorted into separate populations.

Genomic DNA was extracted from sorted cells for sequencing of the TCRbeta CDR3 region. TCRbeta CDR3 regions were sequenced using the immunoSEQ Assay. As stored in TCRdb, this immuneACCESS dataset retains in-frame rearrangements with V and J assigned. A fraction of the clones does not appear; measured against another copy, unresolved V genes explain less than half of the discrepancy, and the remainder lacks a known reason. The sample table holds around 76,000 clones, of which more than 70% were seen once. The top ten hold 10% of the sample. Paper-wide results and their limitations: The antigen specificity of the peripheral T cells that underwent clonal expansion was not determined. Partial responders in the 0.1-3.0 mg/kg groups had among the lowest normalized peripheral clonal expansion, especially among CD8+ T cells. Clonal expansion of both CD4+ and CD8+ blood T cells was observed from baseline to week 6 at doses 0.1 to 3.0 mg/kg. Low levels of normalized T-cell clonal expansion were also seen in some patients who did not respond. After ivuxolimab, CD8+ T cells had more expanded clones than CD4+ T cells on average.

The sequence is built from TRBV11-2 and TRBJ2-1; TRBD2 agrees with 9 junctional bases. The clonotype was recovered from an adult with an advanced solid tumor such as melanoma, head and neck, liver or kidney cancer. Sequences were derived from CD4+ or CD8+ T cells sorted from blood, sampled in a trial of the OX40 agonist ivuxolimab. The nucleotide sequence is TGTGCCAGCAGCCGAAACGCTCCAGCGGGAGGTTACAATGAGCAGTTCTTC. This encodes CASSRNAPAGGYNEQFF.